A selection of T cell receptor beta chains follows, all from one sample in a study of blood T cell repertoires in COVID-19. Profiled with immunoSEQ multiplex PCR; TCRdb holds only in-frame clones, not every one. The sample comprises roughly 200,000 clones, 80% to 85% of which are singletons, and approximately 4% rests with the top ten. Material: peripheral blood. The source is a man aged 50 to 60 with active or convalescent COVID-19. Both conserved end residues are part of each CDR3. The D gene is left open where the match is weak. Only some rows state a clone size, as once, few, many or a class for expanded clones.

d_call clone_size j_call v_call cdr3_nt cdr3_aa
TRBD1 NA TRBJ1-1 TRBV5-4 TGTGCCAGCAGCCCAGCGACAGGGGTGAACACTGAAGCTTTCTTT CASSPATGVNTEAFF
TRBD2 NA TRBJ2-7 TRBV19 TGTGCCAGTAGTATGGGGGGGGCCTACGAGCAGTACTTC CASSMGGAYEQYF
NA few TRBJ1-2 TRBV4-2 TGTGCCAGCAGCCAAGATCCCGGGAGGTCCTATGGCTACACCTTC CASSQDPGRSYGYTF
TRBD2 NA TRBJ2-1 TRBV6-6 TGTGCCAGCAGTTACTCGAGACTAGCGGGGTTCAATGAGCAGTTCTTC CASSYSRLAGFNEQFF
NA NA TRBJ2-7 TRBV7-9 TGTGCCAGCAGCCCCGACCAGGGCCACGAGCAGTACTTC CASSPDQGHEQYF
NA NA TRBJ2-4 TRBV18 TGTGCCAGCTCACCATTAGGGGCAAATCAGGTGTCCAAAAACATTCAGTACTTC CASSPLGANQVSKNIQYF
NA NA TRBJ2-3 TRBV7-6 TGTGCCAGCAGCTTAGGGGCCGGGACACCTAGCACAGATACGCAGTATTTT CASSLGAGTPSTDTQYF
NA NA TRBJ2-7 TRBV30 TGTGCCAGTAGGACAGACCTCCACGAGCAGTACTTC CASRTDLHEQYF
NA NA TRBJ1-4 TRBV19 TGTGCCAGTACCGTCACCGGGACAGAAAAACTGTTTTTT CASTVTGTEKLFF
TRBD2 NA TRBJ2-7 TRBV5-4 TGTGCCAGCAGCTTGGGGGGGGCGGGGGGAAACGAGCAGTACTTC CASSLGGAGGNEQYF
TRBD1 NA TRBJ2-7 TRBV4-3 TGCGCCAGCAGCCAAGATGGCAGGGGGAAATACGAGCAGTACTTC CASSQDGRGKYEQYF
NA NA TRBJ2-3 TRBV18 TGTGCCAGCTCACCGGCTAGTAAAGATACGCAGTATTTT CASSPASKDTQYF
TRBD2 NA TRBJ2-7 TRBV28 TGTGCCAGCAGTTACTTGGGACTAGCGGGGCCAAACGAGCAGTACTTC CASSYLGLAGPNEQYF
TRBD2 NA TRBJ2-7 TRBV7-2 TGTGCCAGCAGCTTAGAGGGGACTAGCGGGGTTTACGAGCAGTACTTC CASSLEGTSGVYEQYF
TRBD2 NA TRBJ2-3 TRBV9 TGTGCCAGCAGCGCGGGACTAGCGGGGGGAACTAGCACAGATACGCAGTATTTT CASSAGLAGGTSTDTQYF
NA few TRBJ2-5 TRBV6-2/TRBV6-3 TGTGCCAGCAGTTACTTGACAGACCTCCAAGAGACCCAGTACTTC CASSYLTDLQETQYF
TRBD1 once TRBJ2-7 TRBV5-4 TGTGCCAGCAGGCTTGACAGGGATGTGGCCGAGCAGTACTTC CASRLDRDVAEQYF
NA NA TRBJ2-3 TRBV25-1 TGTGCCAGCTCTAGGACAGATACGCAGTATTTT CASSRTDTQYF
TRBD1 NA TRBJ1-1 TRBV9 TGTGCCAGCAGCGGGGGATTCGGGACAGGGAACACTGAAGCTTTCTTT CASSGGFGTGNTEAFF
NA NA TRBJ1-4 TRBV28 TGTGCCAGCAATAACGACGGGGGGGCTCGGAATGAAAAACTGTTTTTT CASNNDGGARNEKLFF
NA few TRBJ1-1 TRBV2 TGTGCCAGCAACTTACAGGGATCTCGTTCGTACACTGAAGCTTTCTTT CASNLQGSRSYTEAFF
NA few TRBJ2-7 TRBV5-4 TGTGCCAGCAGCCTCCAGGGAATCTACGAGCAGTACTTC CASSLQGIYEQYF
TRBD1 NA TRBJ2-1 TRBV4-1 TGCGCCAGCAGCCAAGGGACAGGGGGCAATGAGCAGTTCTTC CASSQGTGGNEQFF
NA few TRBJ1-1 TRBV29-1 TGCAGCGCCAACCCCGGGGGGAACACTGAAGCTTTCTTT CSANPGGNTEAFF
TRBD1 NA TRBJ1-2 TRBV3-1/TRBV3-2 TGTGCCAGCAGCCCTCGAATGGACAGGGGCGGCGGCTACACCTTC CASSPRMDRGGGYTF
NA few TRBJ1-5 TRBV6-4 TGTGCCGGCGCGGTCGGTCGCGGCGGCAATCAGCCCCAGCATTTT CAGAVGRGGNQPQHF
NA NA TRBJ2-5 TRBV7-2 TGTGCCAGCAGCTTTCGAGAAAGCGAGGCCCAAGAGACCCAGTACTTC CASSFRESEAQETQYF
NA NA TRBJ2-3 TRBV6-2/TRBV6-3 TGTGCCAGCAGTTATCGAGGTGGTAGCACCAGCACAGATACGCAGTATTTT CASSYRGGSTSTDTQYF
NA NA TRBJ1-1 TRBV20-1 TGCAGTGCTAGAGGAGGGCCTGAAGCTTTCTTT CSARGGPEAFF
TRBD1 NA TRBJ1-3 TRBV11-2 TGTGCCAGCAGCTTAGGAGTGGGGACAGGGGGCTCTGGAAACACCATATATTTT CASSLGVGTGGSGNTIYF
TRBD1 NA TRBJ1-3 TRBV19 TGTGCCAGTAAGCCGGGACAGGGGGCTGGAAACACCATATATTTT CASKPGQGAGNTIYF
TRBD1 NA TRBJ1-4 TRBV5-1 TGCGCCAGCAGACCCAGGGGGCCTAATGAAAAACTGTTTTTT CASRPRGPNEKLFF
NA NA TRBJ1-3 TRBV9 TGTGCCAGCAGCGTCCGGACCGCGGGCGGAAACACCATATATTTT CASSVRTAGGNTIYF
NA once TRBJ2-1 TRBV2 TGTGCCAGCAGCCCCCGCGGTATATCCTACAATGAGCAGTTCTTC CASSPRGISYNEQFF
NA NA TRBJ1-2 TRBV6-2/TRBV6-3 TGTGCCAGCAGTTACTCGAATACAGTCTATGGCTACACCTTC CASSYSNTVYGYTF
NA few TRBJ2-1 TRBV5-5 TGTGCCAGCAGCTCCACCCTCACCGGGAGACGTTACAATGAGCAGTTCTTC CASSSTLTGRRYNEQFF
TRBD2 once TRBJ2-2 TRBV7-6 TGTGCCAGCAGCTTAGATAGCGGGGGGGACACCGGGGAGCTGTTTTTT CASSLDSGGDTGELFF
NA NA TRBJ1-1 TRBV5-6 TGTGCCAGCAGCGGAGGACAGTCATGGAACACTGAAGCTTTCTTT CASSGGQSWNTEAFF
TRBD2 NA TRBJ2-3 TRBV10-1 TGCGCCAGCAGTGAGACGCGGGGGGTGGACGGGGGCCGAACAAGGATAGATACGCAGTATTTT CASSETRGVDGGRTRIDTQYF